Following are 15 T cell receptor beta chains from one sample sequenced in a study of blood T cell repertoires in COVID-19. The assay was immunoSEQ multiplex PCR, and TCRdb's table has in-frame clones only and misses some. This sample has under 150,000 clones, with over 60% found just once. Material: peripheral blood. Every receptor here comes from an older man with acute or convalescent COVID-19.

The chain links TRBV24-1 to TRBJ1-4, with D possibly being TRBD1 (5 bases). Germline-derived CDR1 and CDR2 are KGHDR and SFDVKD. CDR3 length equals 18 residues. The germline V and J ends were trimmed by 2 bases and 4 bases, with 19 bases remaining between them. CDR3 DNA: TGTGCCACCAGTGATTCAACGGGCGTGGAGGGGTTTAATGAAAAACTGTTTTTT. It yields the protein CATSDSTGVEGFNEKLFF.

The genes are TRBV6-2 or TRBV6-3 and TRBJ2-7; 9 nucleotides align to TRBD1. The CDR3 covers 15 residues. The V segment lost 2 bases and the J segment 6 bases; nucleotides outside the gene matches: 8. Looked up from germline, CDR1 is MNHEY and CDR2 is SVGEGT. CDR3 in amino acids: CASSYHRTGALEQYF. CDR3 bases: TGTGCCAGCAGTTACCACCGGACAGGGGCCCTCGAGCAGTACTTC.

This clone occurred once. J is TRBJ1-5 and V is TRBV5-8; 8 bases fit TRBD1. The CDR3 has 17 residues. CDR1 SGHTS and CDR2 YDEGEE come from the germline V gene. The V and J ends lost 5 bases and 0 bases, in that order; junction bases with no gene match: 10. The CDR3 DNA follows: TGTGCCAGCAGTTTCGGACAGGGAGGGTTTAGCAATCAGCCCCAGCATTTT. It codes for CASSFGQGGFSNQPQHF. The whole variable domain, filled in from reference TRBV5-8 and TRBJ1-5, reads EAGVTQSPTHLIKTRGQQATLRCSPISGHTSVYWYQQALGLGLQFLLWYDEGEERNRGNFPPRFSGRQFPNYSSELNVNALELEDSALYLCASSFGQGGFSNQPQHFGDGTRLSIL.

This clone came up a few times. The chain couples TRBV6-5 to TRBJ1-5, with 8 bases aligning to TRBD1. With V trimmed by 6 bases and J by 2 bases, 6 bases remained unmatched. The CDR3 is made up of 15 amino acids. CDR1 and CDR2 (germline): MNHEY, SVGAGI. CDR3 DNA: TGTGCCAGCAGGCGGACAGGGTTGGGCAATCAGCCCCAGCATTTT. Residues: CASRRTGLGNQPQHF.

V and J are TRBV27 and TRBJ2-7, with 7 bases matching TRBD1. Unmatched junction bases numbered 9, after V lost 8 bases and J lost 5 bases. The germline CDR1 and CDR2 sequences are MNHEY and SMNVEV (reference sequence). There are 13 residues in the CDR3. The CDR3 coding sequence is TGTGCCAGCGGGATTACAGGGGCAAACGAGCAGTACTTC. This gives the protein CASGITGANEQYF.

The chain is built from TRBV18 and TRBJ1-1, with TRBD1 as a possible D gene (6 bases). Trimming removed 5 bases at V and 0 bases at J, with 10 bases between. Germline CDR1 and CDR2: KGHSH and LQKENI. The CDR3 is made up of 14 amino acids. The chain's CDR3 is CASSSGVLNTEAFF. CDR3 DNA: TGTGCCAGCTCATCAGGGGTACTGAACACTGAAGCTTTCTTT.

The chain employs TRBV28 and TRBJ1-5; weak D call: TRBD1 (6 bases). Germline V CDR1 and CDR2: MDHEN, SYDVKM. V was cut by 1 base and J by 6 bases, with 16 bases left in between. CDR3 length: 16 amino acids. The CDR3 loop is CASSLSATGKGQPQHF. The CDR3 DNA follows: TGTGCCAGCAGTTTATCCGCCACAGGGAAGGGTCAGCCCCAGCATTTT.

This clone turned up a few times. The CDR3 spells CASSQSWGNLVEKLFF. CDR3 coding DNA: TGTGCCAGCAGCCAATCTTGGGGCAATCTAGTTGAAAAACTGTTTTTT. The J gene is TRBJ1-4, the V gene TRBV3-1 (or the pseudogene TRBV3-2), with a possible D match to TRBD1 (5 bases). Trimming stripped 2 bases from V and 7 bases from J, with 17 bases between. Germline V gene data show CDR1 as LGHDT and CDR2 as YNNKEL (reference sequence). The length of the CDR3 is 16 residues.

In its sample, this clone was seen once. The chain recombines TRBV3-1 (or the pseudogene TRBV3-2) with TRBJ2-1; possible D gene TRBD2, 5 bases. This CDR3 contains 14 residues. The V gene lost 4 bases and the J gene lost 0 bases, with 7 bases spanning the gap. Germline CDR1 and CDR2: LGHDT and YNNKEL (reference sequence). The CDR3 protein is CASSPRDSYNEQFF. The CDR3 coding sequence is TGTGCCAGCAGCCCCCGGGACTCCTACAATGAGCAGTTCTTC.

The chain is built from TRBV4-3 and TRBJ2-2; TRBD1 might be the D (5 bases). Per the germline V gene, CDR1 is LGHNA and CDR2 is YSLEER. V dropped 8 bases and J dropped 7 bases, with 11 bases sitting between them. CDR3 length: 12 residues. CDR3 nucleotide sequence: TGCGCCAGCGGGGCCTCGGGCGGGGAGCTGTTTTTT. Translation: CASGASGGELFF.

V gene TRBV9 combines with J gene TRBJ2-4; 10 bases fit TRBD2. CDR1 and CDR2 (germline): SGDLS, YYNGEE. The CDR3 length is 16 residues. The V segment lost 5 bases and the J segment 12 bases; nucleotides outside the gene matches: 17. The CDR3 reads CASSAQPGKRGGPQYF. Written as DNA, the CDR3 is TGTGCCAGCAGTGCCCAGCCAGGGAAGCGGGGGGGTCCTCAGTACTTC.

This chain joins TRBV29-1 and TRBJ1-1; D might be TRBD1 (5 bases). Germline loops: CDR1 SQVTM, CDR2 ANQGSEA. The CDR3 totals 11 residues. This CDR3 is CSGSGGTEAFF. Here the CDR3 DNA reads TGCAGTGGAAGCGGGGGCACTGAAGCTTTCTTT.

The chain couples TRBV12-5 to TRBJ2-1; 8 bases map to TRBD2. Germline lookup yields CDR1 LGHNT and CDR2 FRNRAP. The CDR3 is made up of 14 amino acids. Trimming took 6 bases from V and 4 from J; bases not matched to a gene: 5. The CDR3, as DNA: TGTGCTAGTGGCCCGGGGGGGCGATACAATGAGCAGTTCTTC. Its translation: CASGPGGRYNEQFF.

Only a few counts were recorded for this clone. This chain links TRBV6-5 with TRBJ1-2, with D tentatively TRBD1 (6 bases). The CDR3 is 12 residues long. With 7 bases removed from V and 5 bases from J, the gap between germline ends came to 11 bases. CDR1 is MNHEY and CDR2 is SVGAGI in the germline V gene. As DNA, the CDR3 is TGTGCCAGCAATGGGGGCTGGTATGGCTACACCTTC. Encoded protein: CASNGGWYGYTF.

The chain has TRBV11-3 and TRBJ2-1; weak D call: TRBD1 (5 bases). The CDR3 extends over 16 amino acids. V lost 1 base and J 7 bases, leaving 17 bases between the germline ends. Germline-derived CDR1 and CDR2 are SGHNT and YENEEA. The CDR3 coding sequence is TGTGCCAGCAGCTTAGGGTTAAGGGGTTTCGGAAATGAGCAGTTCTTC. Translated: CASSLGLRGFGNEQFF. The whole variable domain, filled in from reference TRBV11-3 and TRBJ2-1, reads EAGVVQSPRYKIIEKKQPVAFWCNPISGHNTLYWYLQNLGQGPELLIRYENEEAVDDSQLPKDRFSAERLKGVDSTLKIQPAELGDSAVYLCASSLGLRGFGNEQFFGPGTRLTVL.